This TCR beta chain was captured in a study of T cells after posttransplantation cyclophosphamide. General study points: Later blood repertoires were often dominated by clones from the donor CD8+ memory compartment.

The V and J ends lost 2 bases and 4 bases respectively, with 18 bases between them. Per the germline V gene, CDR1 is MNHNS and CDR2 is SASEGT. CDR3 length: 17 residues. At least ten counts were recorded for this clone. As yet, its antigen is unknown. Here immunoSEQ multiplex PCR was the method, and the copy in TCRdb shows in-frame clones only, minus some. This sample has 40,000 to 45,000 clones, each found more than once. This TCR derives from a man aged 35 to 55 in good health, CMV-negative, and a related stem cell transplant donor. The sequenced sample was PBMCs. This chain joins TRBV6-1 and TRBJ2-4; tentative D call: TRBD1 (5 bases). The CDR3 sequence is CASSEKVRAGLKNIQYF. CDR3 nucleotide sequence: TGTGCCAGCAGTGAAAAGGTCAGGGCAGGTTTGAAAAACATTCAGTACTTC.